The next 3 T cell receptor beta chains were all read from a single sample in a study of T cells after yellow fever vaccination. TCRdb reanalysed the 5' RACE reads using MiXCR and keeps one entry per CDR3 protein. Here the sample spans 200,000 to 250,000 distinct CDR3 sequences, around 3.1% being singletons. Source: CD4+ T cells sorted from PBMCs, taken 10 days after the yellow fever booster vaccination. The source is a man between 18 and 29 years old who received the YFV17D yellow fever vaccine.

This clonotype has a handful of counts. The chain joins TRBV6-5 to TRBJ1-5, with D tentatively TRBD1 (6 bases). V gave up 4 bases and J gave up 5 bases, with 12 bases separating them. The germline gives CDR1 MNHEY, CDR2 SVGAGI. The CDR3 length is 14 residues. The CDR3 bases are TGTGCCAGCAGTTTCGGACAGAGCTATCAGCCCCAGCATTTT. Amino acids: CASSFGQSYQPQHF.

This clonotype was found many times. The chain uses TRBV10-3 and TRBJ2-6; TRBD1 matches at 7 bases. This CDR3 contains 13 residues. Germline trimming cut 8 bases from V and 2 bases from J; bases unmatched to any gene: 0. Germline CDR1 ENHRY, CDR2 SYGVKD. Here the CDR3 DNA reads TGTGCCATCCAGGGGGCTGGGGCCAACGTCCTGACTTTC. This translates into CAIQGAGANVLTF.

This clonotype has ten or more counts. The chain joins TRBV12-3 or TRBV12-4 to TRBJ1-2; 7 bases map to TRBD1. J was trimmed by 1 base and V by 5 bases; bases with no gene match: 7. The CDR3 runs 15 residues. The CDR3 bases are TGTGCCAGCAGTCCCCGGGACAGCGGTAACTATGGCTACACCTTC. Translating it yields CASSPRDSGNYGYTF.